Listed here is a single T cell receptor beta chain. Germline CDR1 is SGHTA and CDR2 is FQGNSA. This CDR3 has 18 residues. V lost 4 bases and J lost 3; bases outside the gene matches: 13. This record comes from a study of blood T cell repertoires in COVID-19. This table comes from immunoSEQ multiplex PCR, and its TCRdb copy is limited to in-frame clones, with some not included. Altogether roughly 60,000 clones are present, roughly 92% being singletons, with the ten largest covering about 5.4%. V and J are TRBV7-2 and TRBJ2-3; 10 bases map to TRBD2. This clonotype was obtained from a human donor in a cohort sampled during active COVID-19. The sample taken for sequencing was peripheral blood. The CDR3 sequence: CASSSRPASGGVTDTQYF. The DNA for the CDR3 is TGTGCCAGCAGCTCCCGGCCAGCTAGCGGGGGAGTGACAGATACGCAGTATTTT.